The 7 T cell receptor beta chains listed next were all sequenced from one sample in a study of T-cell memory formation after mild COVID-19. TCRdb analysed the 5' RACE reads with MiXCR anew, one entry per CDR3 protein. The repertoire includes around 370,000 distinct CDR3 sequences, roughly 21% of them detected once, and around 12% sits in the top ten. What was sequenced was PBMCs or a T cell subset sorted from them (not recorded which). These receptors all stem from an adult woman who had mild COVID-19 (a few samples of this study predate the infection). Cell type and time point are not known.

The chain is built from TRBV3-1 and TRBJ2-1, with 8 bases fitting TRBD1. V lost 3 bases, J lost 7 bases, and 11 bases stayed unmatched. In germline, CDR1 is LGHDT, CDR2 YNNKEL (reference sequence). The CDR3 totals 16 residues. Here the CDR3 reads CASSHTGGPRVNEQFF. CDR3 bases: TGTGCCAGCAGCCACACAGGGGGACCCCGTGTGAATGAGCAGTTCTTC.

This clonotype was counted many times. The chain joins TRBV11-2 to TRBJ2-3; the D is unclear. The CDR3 spans 11 residues. The germline CDR1 and CDR2 sequences are SGHAT and FQNNGV. Trimming removed 10 bases from V and 6 bases from J, with 11 bases in between. The CDR3 loop reads CATPVGDTQYF. CDR3 bases: TGTGCCACCCCCGTGGGGGATACGCAGTATTTT.

J is TRBJ1-3 and V is TRBV11-2; 7 nucleotides agree with TRBD1. CDR1 SGHAT and CDR2 FQNNGV come from the germline V gene. After removal of 5 bases from V and 2 bases from J, the junction contained 9 bases not matched to a gene. The CDR3 consists of 16 residues. The CDR3 nucleotides read TGTGCCAGCAGCGCCCGACAGGGTCTGACTGGAAACACCATATATTTT. Translating it yields CASSARQGLTGNTIYF.

This clonotype came up a few times. This chain uses TRBV4-3 with TRBJ2-5; TRBD2 is a possible D gene (5 bases). From germline, CDR1 is LGHNA and CDR2 YSLEER. This CDR3 region has 17 residues. V gave up 1 base and J gave up 1 base, with 16 bases separating them. This CDR3 reads CASSQGGSGRGQETQYF. The CDR3 DNA follows: TGCGCCAGCAGCCAAGGAGGATCGGGGAGAGGCCAAGAGACCCAGTACTTC.

The V and J genes are TRBV5-4 and TRBJ2-3; 9 bases align to TRBD1. Germline V gene data show CDR1 as SGHNT and CDR2 as YYREEE (reference sequence). The CDR3 covers 15 residues. The V segment lost 0 bases and the J segment 5 bases; nucleotides outside the gene matches: 4. Written as DNA, the CDR3 is TGTGCCAGCAGCTTGGGTCACAGGGGGCAAGATACGCAGTATTTT. This sequence encodes CASSLGHRGQDTQYF. Based on the CDR3 plus reference TRBV5-4 and TRBJ2-3, the full variable domain is ETGVTQSPTHLIKTRGQQVTLRCSSQSGHNTVSWYQQALGQGPQFIFQYYREEENGRGNFPPRFSGLQFPNYSSELNVNALELDDSALYLCASSLGHRGQDTQYFGPGTRLTVL.

CDR3 in amino acids: CASSQPRTSGSINEQFF. The CDR3 nucleotides are TGTGCCAGCAGCCAACCCAGAACTAGCGGGAGTATAAATGAGCAGTTCTTC. This chain uses TRBV14 with TRBJ2-1, with TRBD2 identical over 11 bases. Germline V gene sequence: CDR1 SGHDN, CDR2 FVKESK. Unmatched junction bases numbered 10, after V lost 2 bases and J lost 7 bases. The CDR3 runs 17 residues. Drawing the rest from reference TRBV14 and TRBJ2-1, the complete variable domain is EAGVTQFPSHSVIEKGQTVTLRCDPISGHDNLYWYRRVMGKEIKFLLHFVKESKQDESGMPNNRFLAERTGGTYSTLKVQPAELEDSGVYFCASSQPRTSGSINEQFFGPGTRLTVL.

This rearrangement joins TRBV20-1 to TRBJ2-5, with 12 bases that match TRBD2. V trimming: 7 bases; J trimming: 4 bases; junction bases outside the gene matches: 16. CDR1 and CDR2 (germline): DFQATT, SNEGSKA (reference sequence). The length of the CDR3 is 17 residues. The CDR3 loop is CSGQDAGTSGPGETQYF. In nucleotides, the CDR3 is TGCAGTGGACAAGATGCCGGGACTAGCGGGCCAGGAGAGACCCAGTACTTC.